This T cell receptor beta chain originates from a study of cytomegalovirus exposure and HLA in healthy donors. Overall study findings and caveats: Confirmation in vitro established that three CMV-associated chains were specific for CMV antigens.

CDR1 and CDR2 (germline): GTSNPN, SVGIG (reference sequence). The CDR3 sequence is 13 residues long. Trimming shortened V by 8 bases and J by 4 bases, and 18 bases separated the two germline ends. This clone was seen a few times. What it binds is not known. Primers: 60 Vbeta forward and 13 Jbeta reverse. This table comes from immunoSEQ multiplex PCR, and its TCRdb copy is limited to in-frame clones, with some not included. The sample gives over 150,000 clones, about 72% of which show up once; approximately 1.3% is in the top ten. This chain connects TRBV30 to TRBJ2-7; D is perhaps TRBD2 (8 bases). The sequencing input was PBMCs. The source is a man between 60 and 70 years old in good health and CMV-seronegative. The CDR3 loop is CAGTGGGFYEQYF. DNA for the CDR3: TGTGCCGGGACGGGAGGGGGCTTTTACGAGCAGTACTTC.